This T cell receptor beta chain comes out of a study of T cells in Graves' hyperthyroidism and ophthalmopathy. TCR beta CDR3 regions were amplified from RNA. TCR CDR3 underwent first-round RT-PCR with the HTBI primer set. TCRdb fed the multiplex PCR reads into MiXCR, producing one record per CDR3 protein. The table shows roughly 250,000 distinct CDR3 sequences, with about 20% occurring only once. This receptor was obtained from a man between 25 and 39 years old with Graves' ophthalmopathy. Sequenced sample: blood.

The CDR3 here is CASGRIQGYTEAFF. CDR3 in DNA: TGTGCCAGTGGTAGGATACAGGGGTACACTGAAGCTTTCTTT. The chain uses TRBV19 and TRBJ1-1, with 7 bases aligning to TRBD1. The germline V gene has CDR1 LNHDA and CDR2 SQIVND (reference sequence). The CDR3 length is 14 residues. Unmatched junction bases numbered 9, after V lost 8 bases and J lost 3 bases.